Listed below are T cell receptor beta chains from one sample, sequenced in a study of identical twins. TCRdb used MiXCR to reprocess the 5' RACE reads, holding one entry per CDR3 protein. The data show 450,000 to 500,000 distinct CDR3 sequences, about 13% seen once. These data were likewise used in another study, on yellow fever vaccine responses in identical twins.

The sequenced sample was CD4+ T cells sorted from blood. Receptors originate from a young woman in good health. Both conserved end residues are part of each CDR3. The D gene is left open where the match is weak. Rows may omit the clone size; those that give it use once, few, many or a size class.

V gene	J gene	clone size	D gene	CDR3 protein	CDR3 DNA
TRBV20-1	TRBJ2-5	few	-	CSATGTDQETQYF	TGCAGTGCTACAGGGACCGACCAAGAGACCCAGTACTTC
TRBV29-1	TRBJ2-1	few	-	CSVEGRAGFNEQFF	TGCAGCGTTGAAGGGAGGGCTGGATTCAATGAGCAGTTCTTC
TRBV12-3/TRBV12-4	TRBJ2-1	-	-	CASIRGDPYNEQFF	TGTGCCAGCATCAGGGGGGACCCCTACAATGAGCAGTTCTTC
TRBV3-1	TRBJ2-7	many	-	CASSQPQEQYF	TGTGCCAGCAGCCAACCCCAAGAGCAGTACTTC
TRBV7-8	TRBJ1-4	few	TRBD1	CASSTQGANEKLFF	TGTGCCAGCAGTACGCAGGGGGCCAATGAAAAACTGTTTTTT
TRBV5-1	TRBJ1-1	few	TRBD1	CASSWRDRRNTEAFF	TGCGCCAGCAGCTGGAGGGACAGACGTAACACTGAAGCTTTCTTT
TRBV7-9	TRBJ2-7	few	TRBD2	CASRSSGRAREQYF	TGTGCCAGCAGATCTAGCGGGAGGGCGCGAGAGCAGTACTTC
TRBV7-7	TRBJ2-3	few	-	CASSLSPGVRADTQYF	TGTGCTAGCAGCCTCAGCCCGGGGGTTAGAGCAGATACGCAGTATTTT
TRBV3-1	TRBJ2-1	many	TRBD2	CASSPLAGGSNEQFF	TGTGCCAGCAGCCCTCTAGCGGGGGGCAGCAATGAGCAGTTCTTC
TRBV10-1	TRBJ2-3	few	-	CASSESMGGGADTQYF	TGCGCCAGCAGTGAGAGTATGGGGGGCGGCGCAGATACGCAGTATTTT
TRBV12-3/TRBV12-4	TRBJ2-7	few	-	CASSLMVGRVGEQYF	TGTGCCAGCAGTTTAATGGTCGGGAGAGTGGGAGAGCAGTACTTC